One TCR beta chain is described in this entry. Its antigen is undetermined. PCR was performed using 60 Vbeta and 13 Jbeta primers. The method was immunoSEQ multiplex PCR; TCRdb's version includes in-frame clones alone and lacks a portion of them. The data hold fewer than 250,000 clones, with more than 75% observed a single time. This record belongs to a study of cytomegalovirus exposure and HLA in healthy donors. Study-level results: Among CMV-associated TCR beta chains, most appeared HLA-restricted in a later analysis.

The donors (healthy individuals) were bone marrow donors. Source material: PBMCs. This TCR was recovered from a young woman in good health and CMV-seronegative.

In nucleotides, the CDR3 is TGCGCCAGCAGCTCCCTTAGTCTAGCGGGAGTGTACACCGGGGAGCTGTTTTTT. Translated, it gives CASSSLSLAGVYTGELFF. V is TRBV5-1 and J is TRBJ2-2; 10 bases fit TRBD2. The CDR3 runs to 18 residues. V lost 3 bases and J lost 3; bases outside the gene matches: 11. Germline CDR1 is SGHRS and CDR2 is YFSETQ.